The next 13 T cell receptor beta chains were all read from a single sample in a study of cytotoxic CD8 clonotypes in ibrutinib-treated CLL. Repertoires were generated with immunoSEQ multiplex PCR, while TCRdb's copy carries only in-frame clones and drops some. In the table there are some 170,000 clones, over 75% of which are singletons. Material: PBMCs, obtained at disease progression, from a patient treated with ibrutinib. Receptor source: a human donor with chronic lymphocytic leukemia.

The CDR3 sequence is CASRNRGNTGELFF. In nucleotides, the CDR3 is TGTGCCAGCCGAAATCGGGGGAACACCGGGGAGCTGTTTTTT. This rearrangement joins TRBV5-8 to TRBJ2-2; maybe TRBD2 (5 bases). Germline V gene sequence: CDR1 SGHTS, CDR2 YDEGEE. Deletions cut 7 bases from V and 1 base from J, with 11 bases between. The CDR3 length is 14 residues.

The gene calls are TRBV5-6 and TRBJ2-7; D unclear. Trimming shortened V by 1 base and J by 4 bases, and 6 bases separated the two germline ends. The CDR3 covers 12 residues. CDR1 and CDR2 (germline): SGHDT, YYEEEE. In DNA form, the CDR3 reads TGTGCCAGCAGCTTGTCCGGATACGAGCAGTACTTC. It codes for CASSLSGYEQYF.

V and J are TRBV29-1 and TRBJ1-6; D may be TRBD1 (6 bases). The CDR3 runs 17 residues. Per the germline V gene, CDR1 is SQVTM and CDR2 is ANQGSEA. Trimming pared 4 bases from V and 7 bases from J, leaving 23 bases between. The CDR3 sequence: CSVVKAKTGARNSPLHF. In DNA form, the CDR3 reads TGCAGCGTTGTTAAAGCAAAGACGGGGGCGCGGAATTCACCCCTCCACTTT.

The chain joins TRBV27 to TRBJ2-5; TRBD2 matches at 8 bases. Germline CDR1 and CDR2: MNHEY and SMNVEV (reference sequence). The V segment lost 7 bases and the J segment 5 bases; nucleotides outside the gene matches: 12. The CDR3 spans 15 residues. The CDR3 protein is CASKLSGSYVETQYF. The DNA for the CDR3 is TGTGCCAGCAAACTGAGCGGGAGTTACGTCGAGACCCAGTACTTC.

The gene calls are TRBV7-9 and TRBJ1-1, with TRBD1 identical over 7 bases. This CDR3 contains 14 residues. V was clipped by 4 bases and J by 4 bases; unmatched bases: 6. Germline V CDR1 and CDR2: SEHNR, FQNEAQ (reference sequence). CDR3 residues: CASSSGQESTEAFF. CDR3 nucleotide sequence: TGTGCCAGCAGCTCCGGACAGGAGAGCACTGAAGCTTTCTTT.

CDR3 sequence reads: CASSGRIVNEQFF. The CDR3 DNA follows: TGTGCCAGCTCCGGGAGAATTGTCAATGAGCAGTTCTTC. The chain couples TRBV9 to TRBJ2-1; possible D gene TRBD2, 6 bases. The CDR3 contains 13 residues. V lost 7 bases and J 6 bases, leaving 14 bases between the germline ends. The germline CDR1 and CDR2 sequences are SGDLS and YYNGEE.

This rearrangement joins TRBV4-1 to TRBJ1-2; D might be TRBD1 (5 bases). Trimming took 0 bases from V and 4 from J, leaving 12 bases between them. This CDR3 contains 15 residues. Per the germline V gene, CDR1 is MGHRA and CDR2 is YSYEKL. DNA of the CDR3: TGCGCCAGCAGCCAAGAGACGACTAGGGGCTATGGCTACACCTTC. This gives the protein CASSQETTRGYGYTF.

The chain joins TRBV7-2 to TRBJ2-4; the D gene is possibly TRBD1 (5 bases). CDR3 length: 15 residues. Deletions cut 5 bases from V and 0 bases from J, with 11 bases between. From germline, CDR1 is SGHTA and CDR2 FQGNSA. The CDR3 DNA reads TGTGCCAGCAGCATCAACAGGATAGCCAAAAACATTCAGTACTTC. Translating it yields CASSINRIAKNIQYF.

The gene calls are TRBV6-5 and TRBJ2-7, with 8 bases aligning to TRBD1. Trimming took 6 bases from V and 3 from J; bases not matched to a gene: 7. Germline values: CDR1 MNHEY, CDR2 SVGAGI. The CDR3 is made up of 14 amino acids. DNA for the CDR3: TGTGCCAGCAGGGGCGACAGGGGAAACTACGAGCAGTACTTC. This translates into CASRGDRGNYEQYF.

The chain has TRBV9 and TRBJ2-1, with TRBD2 matching 9 bases. J gave up 6 bases and V 2 bases, and 9 bases lay outside the gene matches. Germline-derived CDR1 and CDR2 are SGDLS and YYNGEE. CDR3 length: 16 residues. The CDR3 region has the DNA TGTGCCAGCAGCGTTAGCGGGAGATGGCCGATCAATGAGCAGTTCTTC. It yields the protein CASSVSGRWPINEQFF.

The V gene is TRBV5-1, the J gene TRBJ1-1, with no clear D. From germline, CDR1 is SGHRS and CDR2 YFSETQ. V shed 4 bases and J shed 0 bases, with 13 bases lying between them. There are 15 residues in the CDR3. The CDR3 DNA sequence: TGCGCCAGCAGCCCGGAGTGGGGAATGAACACTGAAGCTTTCTTT. Protein sequence: CASSPEWGMNTEAFF.

This chain's CDR3 is CASSSDRLMKVEQYF. In DNA, the CDR3 is TGTGCCAGCAGTTCGGACAGGTTGATGAAGGTCGAGCAGTACTTC. The chain recombines TRBV27 with TRBJ2-7, with 7 bases that match TRBD1. This CDR3 contains 15 residues. Germline trimming cut 4 bases from V and 6 bases from J; bases unmatched to any gene: 12. Germline V CDR1 and CDR2: MNHEY, SMNVEV (reference sequence).

V and J are TRBV19 and TRBJ1-1; D unclear. Per the germline V gene, CDR1 is LNHDA and CDR2 is SQIVND (reference sequence). Trimming cost V 5 bases and J 3 bases, with 7 bases left between them. There are 12 residues in the CDR3. DNA for the CDR3: TGTGCCAGTAGTGAAAGGGACACTGAAGCTTTCTTT. This encodes CASSERDTEAFF. The variable domain in full, with the rest retrieved from reference TRBV19 and TRBJ1-1, is DGGITQSPKYLFRKEGQNVTLSCEQNLNHDAMYWYRQDPGQGLRLIYYSQIVNDFQKGDIAEGYSVSREKKESFPLTVTSAQKNPTAFYLCASSERDTEAFFGQGTRLTVV.